The entry below gives a single T cell receptor (beta chain) sequence along with its context. Which antigen it targets is not known. No base-level quality is on record; no much larger clone is a single base apart. In total, over 600 healthy bone marrow donors made up the cohort. At the time of sampling, every cohort member was nominally healthy, though immune exposures that went unrecorded were likely present. The donor was CMV seropositive and was included in the group of 300 or so seropositive cohort members. Each donor provided a peripheral blood sample, and peripheral blood mononuclear cells were used for TCR beta sequencing. The Qiagen DNeasy Blood Extraction Kit was used to extract genomic DNA from the blood cell samples. Library construction relied on the immunoSEQ multiplex PCR assay. For the multiplex PCR, a mixture combining 60 forward primers for TCR Vbeta segments and 13 reverse primers for TCR Jbeta segments was used. A multiplex PCR assay on genomic DNA amplified the CDR3 region of rearranged TCR beta genes. The amplified TCR beta libraries were sequenced on the Illumina HiSeq System as 87-base-pair reads. The authors' analysis ran thus. A later analysis counted some 74 million unique TCR beta chains across the 550 to 800 repertoires, and some 11 million of these chains were shared by at least two donors. Raw reads were error-corrected and collapsed into unique sequences with a nearest-neighbor algorithm that merged closely related sequences to remove PCR and sequencing errors. To assign V, D and J gene segments, CDR3 sequences were aligned to IMGT reference sequences. Each retained sequence needed at least a six-nucleotide match to both a V gene segment and a J gene segment. A rearrangement counted as productive if the CDR3 had no stop codons and remained in frame with V and J, and every other rearrangement counted as non-productive. CDR3 was defined by IMGT convention, running from the second conserved V-encoded cysteine to the conserved J-encoded phenylalanine. In an earlier analysis of more than 550 of the donors, sequences lacking an unambiguous match to a single V gene segment were excluded. In an earlier analysis of 500 to 750 of the donors, V segments were called functional above 56.7% productive rearrangements and were called segregating when the between-donor standard deviation exceeded 5%. A statistical classification framework was built to diagnose cytomegalovirus status from the catalog of TCR beta chain sequences. A later analysis assigned V and J genes by comparing TCR nucleotide sequences with IMGT/GENE-DB human TR gene sequences. The TCRdist pipeline was used in a later analysis to assign CDR3 sequences and most-parsimonious VDJ recombination scenarios. A later analysis defined each TCR beta chain by its CDR3 amino acid sequence plus V-gene family, and excluded reads lacking a unique V-gene family. To address suspected cross-contamination and a sequencing artifact, a later analysis removed under 600 highly shared, low-generation-probability nucleotide sequences. A later analysis calculated a clonal expansion index for each public chain from normalized within-repertoire ranks of inferred template counts. In a later analysis, generation probabilities were computed with a VDJ recombination model fitted to out-of-frame rearrangements, and the resulting probabilities were checked against IGoR. Hypergeometric tests were used in a later analysis to score TCR-TCR, TCR-HLA and TCR-CMV co-occurrence, with a repertoire-size bias correction applied to the TCR pairs. A later analysis estimated false discovery rates by permuting HLA or CMV assignments 20 times. A later analysis grouped co-occurring TCRs with DBSCAN, adding TCRdist sequence similarity when clustering within HLA-allele-positive subsets. Repertoires with fewer than 30,000 or more than 120,000 public chains, plus five repertoires with anomalous nucleotide sharing, were excluded from co-occurrence clustering. Sourced from immuneACCESS, this table was stored by TCRdb with only in-frame sequences that have V and J called. A share of the clones is absent; for the studies checked, an unresolved V gene accounts for under half, and the remainder has no known explanation. The DNA gave D and trimming, while V, J and clone size come from that table. Present in this sample are roughly 200,000 clones, about 86% of which were seen just once. About 1.7% of the sample lies in the top ten.

The sample originates from a study of cytomegalovirus exposure and HLA in healthy donors (dated by TCRdb to 2016 to 2017). At the level of the whole study: According to an earlier analysis of 587 of the donors, about 179 million T cells yielded roughly 110 million unique TCR beta sequences and around 280 Gb of sequence data. The study used immunosequencing to profile the T cell repertoires of several hundred subjects and linked those repertoires to cytomegalovirus serostatus. Across approximately 400 genotyped donors of the cohort, an average of roughly 250,000 unique TCR beta nucleotide sequences per donor were sequenced, and roughly 17% of those sequences were non-productive. Of the roughly 400 genotyped donors, roughly 80% were placed in the genetic ancestry cluster associated with self-reported Caucasian donors. Besides the first cohort of around 700 subjects, a separate validation cohort made up of roughly 120 different subjects was used. A later genetic analysis used genome-wide SNP genotypes for about 60% of the roughly 700 donors, treating that subset as a discovery cohort. An early release covering 500 to 750 HLA-typed donors comprised about 310 gigabases of sequencing data and around 80 million unique TCR sequences. An earlier analysis of 587 of the donors applied high-throughput TCR beta sequencing to assess whether each TCR beta V gene segment acted as functional or pseudogenic. A later analysis re-examined previously published TCR beta repertoires from about 700 donors and added high-resolution HLA genotyping to investigate patterns of TCR occurrence. The study aimed to test whether cataloging public T cell receptors could reveal signatures of past pathogen exposure. All discovery cohort repertoires had been generated on a single sequencing platform. The number of donors typed differed by locus, with roughly 620-630 for A, B, C, DRB1 and DQB1, 522 for DQA1, 606 for DPA1, and some 450 for DPB1. To predict cytomegalovirus infection status, the study brought together high-throughput TCR immunosequencing, statistical association of individual TCRs with disease status, and machine learning. Both class I and class II loci were covered by HLA typing, at four-digit resolution. In the later analysis, no new phenotypic data were used to find candidate immune exposures; instead, reliance was placed on TCR beta sequences and their occurrence across donors. Donor age, sex, ethnicity and CMV serostatus were compiled together with the repertoire data. Four or five DR-DQ haplotypes were treated as single units for association and clustering because of strong linkage in the cohort.

Broad study findings and their caveats: A further reported finding was that TCR beta sequences accurately predicted the HLA-A and HLA-B alleles for most subjects in the first cohort. While some public TCRs were present in many individuals, most TCR sequences turned up only very rarely across donors. HLA typing was unavailable for some donors at each locus, so association tests used only the typed subset. Three of the identified cytomegalovirus-associated TCR beta chains were confirmed in vitro to be specific for cytomegalovirus antigens. The classifier was reported to diagnose cytomegalovirus status with high specificity and sensitivity in both the original cohort and the validation cohort. In a later analysis, most CMV-associated TCR beta chains were found to appear HLA-restricted, with HLA associations seemingly driven largely by CMV exposure. Linkage disequilibrium might explain the correlated functional status among segregating V segments, but an unknown experimental factor could not be ruled out. According to the authors, the approach could potentially be generalized to other disease states and immunological phenotypes. Compared with equally common non-associated chains, HLA-associated TCR beta chains in a later analysis were more clonally expanded and had lower generation probabilities. Roughly uniform sequencing depth across donors was assumed in presence/absence analyses, although this assumption may not hold. In a later genetic analysis, a missense DCLRE1C variant was associated with V-gene and J-gene trimming of TCR beta chains, and the association was replicated in an independent cohort. Assigning TCR associations to individual alleles was difficult when HLA alleles, especially DR and DQ, strongly co-occurred. Several of the top co-occurrence clusters appeared to be linked to parvovirus B19, influenza, CMV and Epstein-Barr virus, according to a later analysis. Compared with the approximately 720-donor mean, donors in an Asian-associated ancestry cluster had fewer N-insertions in productive TCRs, according to a later genetic analysis. According to a later analysis, TCR association rates differed among HLA loci, with DRB1 alleles showing the most associated TCRs and HLA-C alleles showing the fewest. This cohort had only TCR beta chains sequenced, and the lack of alpha or paired-chain data limited which features could be detected. At a false discovery rate of 0.05, a later analysis linked some 17,000 TCR beta sequences to specific HLA alleles. Because counts were too low, 15 to 20 rarely observed V segments, including chromosome 9 orphons, were excluded from the earlier analysis of under 650 of the donors. A total of 150 or so TCR beta chains were listed by the study as associated with cytomegalovirus. Immune exposure information for the cohort was limited to CMV serostatus. A group of highly shared sequence variants was considered likely to be a technical artifact of the sequencing pipeline. In an earlier analysis of some 540 of the donors, most TCR beta V segments appeared in productive rearrangements about 90% or about 30% of the time, broadly matching IMGT annotations.

Specimen: PBMCs. This receptor was taken from a man aged 35-49 years in good health and CMV-seropositive.

The sequence in DNA is TGTGCCAGCAGTGCCGACAATAGCAATCAGCCCCAGCATTTT. It translates as CASSADNSNQPQHF. This sequence uses TRBV28 and TRBJ1-5; no D gene call is confident. The germline V gene encodes CDR1 MDHEN and CDR2 SYDVKM. V gives up 5 bases and J gives up 0 bases, and the segment between their germline ends measures 8 bases. Including cysteine and phenylalanine, the CDR3 has 14 amino acids. The kept DNA is CDR3 alone, 42 bases in frame from the first base.